Shown below are 13 T cell receptor beta chains from a single sample sequenced in a study of identical twins. TCRdb used MiXCR to reprocess the 5' RACE reads, holding one entry per CDR3 protein. The sample consists of under 350,000 distinct CDR3 sequences, 9.5% of them appearing once. The data also belong to a second study, concerning yellow fever vaccine responses in identical twins.

Sequencing was carried out using CD8+ T cells sorted from blood. The receptors shown here come from a woman aged 18-29 years in good health.

This clonotype was observed at least ten times. The rearrangement links TRBV5-1 to TRBJ2-1; the D gene could be TRBD1 or TRBD2 (5 bases each). In germline, CDR1 is SGHRS, CDR2 YFSETQ. Trimming left V 0 bases short and J 4 bases short, with 14 bases between. This CDR3 has 16 amino acids. CDR3 bases: TGCGCCAGCAGCTTGGTGAACGGGACGCTTTACAATGAGCAGTTCTTC. Amino acids: CASSLVNGTLYNEQFF.

At least ten counts were recorded for this clonotype. The chain couples TRBV12-3 or TRBV12-4 to TRBJ2-7; TRBD1 matches 10 bases. This CDR3 is 15 amino acids long. V lost 3 bases, J lost 2 bases, and 4 bases stayed unmatched. CDR3 in amino acids: CASSFGTGATYEQYF. CDR3 coding DNA: TGTGCCAGCAGTTTTGGGACAGGGGCTACCTACGAGCAGTACTTC.

This clonotype is a singleton in its sample. The CDR3 DNA follows: TGTGCCAGCGGCCGACCGGGACTAGCGGGCACCTACGAGCAGTACTTC. Encoded protein: CASGRPGLAGTYEQYF. The chain joins TRBV14 to TRBJ2-7; TRBD2 matches at 12 bases. V lost 8 bases to trimming and J lost 2 bases; unmatched junction nucleotides: 10. The CDR3 has 16 residues. Germline V CDR1 and CDR2: SGHDN, FVKESK. Variable domain in full (rest from reference TRBV14 and TRBJ2-7): EAGVTQFPSHSVIEKGQTVTLRCDPISGHDNLYWYRRVMGKEIKFLLHFVKESKQDESGMPNNRFLAERTGGTYSTLKVQPAELEDSGVYFCASGRPGLAGTYEQYFGPGTRLTVT.

The chain has TRBV6-4 and TRBJ2-2, with D perhaps being TRBD1 or TRBD2 (5 bases each). The CDR3 is 15 amino acids. The germline V gene encodes CDR1 MRHNA and CDR2 SNTAGT. The germline V and J ends were trimmed by 3 bases and 0 bases, with 8 bases remaining between them. This chain's CDR3 is CASSDGGSNTGELFF. DNA for the CDR3: TGTGCCAGCAGTGATGGGGGTTCGAACACCGGGGAGCTGTTTTTT.

V is TRBV4-2 and J is TRBJ2-3, with D possibly TRBD2 on 5 matching bases. There are 14 residues in the CDR3. Germline loops: CDR1 LGHNA, CDR2 YNFKEQ. V was shortened by 0 bases and J by 4 bases, with 8 bases between the two germline ends. The CDR3 here is CASSQEPGADTQYF. CDR3 DNA sequence: TGTGCCAGCAGCCAAGAGCCCGGGGCAGATACGCAGTATTTT.

This clonotype was picked up a small number of times. The chain's CDR3 is CASSFPLAGVTNEQFF. CDR3 sequence (DNA): TGCGCCAGCAGCTTTCCCCTAGCGGGAGTAACAAATGAGCAGTTCTTC. The chain carries TRBV5-1 and TRBJ2-1; 10 bases match TRBD2. V lost 2 bases to trimming and J lost 7 bases; unmatched junction nucleotides: 9. The CDR3 loop spans 16 amino acids. Germline lookup yields CDR1 SGHRS and CDR2 YFSETQ. The full variable domain, completed using reference TRBV5-1 and TRBJ2-1, is KAGVTQTPRYLIKTRGQQVTLSCSPISGHRSVSWYQQTPGQGLQFLFEYFSETQRNKGNFPGRFSGRQFSNSRSEMNVSTLELGDSALYLCASSFPLAGVTNEQFFGPGTRLTVL.

J is TRBJ1-1 and V is TRBV18; maybe TRBD1 (6 bases). In germline, CDR1 is KGHSH, CDR2 LQKENI. The CDR3 sequence is 17 residues long. With 0 bases removed from V and 2 bases from J, the gap between germline ends came to 16 bases. DNA of the CDR3: TGTGCCAGCTCACCACCCCTGGGGTCAGGGGCTAACACTGAAGCTTTCTTT. Its protein is CASSPPLGSGANTEAFF.

This clonotype has ten or more counts. A junction boundary mismatches the germline segment, possibly from a read error. In DNA form, the CDR3 reads TGCAGCGTTGAACGAGGTGGACTGGAGTTC. It specifies CSVERGGLEF. The chain links TRBV29-1 to TRBJ2-7; D may be TRBD2 (5 bases). The germline gives CDR1 SQVTM, CDR2 ANQGSEA. CDR3 length: 10 residues.

This clonotype appeared many times. The V and J genes are TRBV12-3 or TRBV12-4 and TRBJ2-7, with D maybe TRBD1 (5 bases). V was clipped by 1 base and J by 3 bases, with 10 bases between them. There are 14 residues in the CDR3. CDR3 in DNA: TGTGCCAGCAGTTTAGGTCAGGGCTTCTACGAGCAGTACTTC. Protein sequence: CASSLGQGFYEQYF.

The chain carries TRBV2 and TRBJ2-3; D call uncertain. Trimming shortened V by 6 bases and J by 2 bases, and 12 bases separated the two germline ends. In germline, CDR1 is SNHLY, CDR2 FYNNEI. The CDR3 loop spans 14 amino acids. In DNA form, the CDR3 reads TGTGCCAGCAGAGAATTAGGGTACACAGATACGCAGTATTTT. Its translation: CASRELGYTDTQYF.

This clonotype has at least ten counts. This rearrangement joins TRBV6-2 or TRBV6-3 to TRBJ2-7; TRBD1 agrees at 10 bases. Per the germline V gene, CDR1 is MNHEY and CDR2 is SVGEGT. V lost 5 bases and J lost 0; bases outside the gene matches: 1. CDR3 size: 14 residues. The CDR3 bases are TGTGCCAGCAGTGGGACAGGGGCCTCCTACGAGCAGTACTTC. This sequence encodes CASSGTGASYEQYF.

J is TRBJ2-3 and V is TRBV14; the D gene is possibly TRBD1 (5 bases). Per germline, CDR1 SGHDN and CDR2 FVKESK. V was clipped by 0 bases and J by 2 bases, with 12 bases between them. The CDR3 contains 16 residues. CDR3 DNA: TGTGCCAGCAGCCAAGATATGAGGACATACACAGATACGCAGTATTTT. Its translation: CASSQDMRTYTDTQYF.

On this clonotype itself: The junction shows a germline mismatch at one end, possibly a read error. The chain uses TRBV7-7 and TRBJ2-5; either TRBD1 or TRBD2 may supply D (5 bases each). Germline assignment: CDR1 SSHAT and CDR2 FNYEAQ (reference sequence). The CDR3 has 14 residues. The DNA of the CDR3 is TGTGCTAGCAGTTCCTCCTTGGGGGAAGAGACCCAGTACTTC. Its translation is CASSSSLGEETQYF. Looking up the rest from reference TRBV7-7 and TRBJ2-5 gives the full variable domain: GAGVSQSPRYKVTKRGQDVTLRCDPISSHATLYWYQQALGQGPEFLTYFNYEAQPDKSGLPSDRFSAERPEGSISTLTIQRTEQRDSAMYRCASSSSLGEETQYFGPGTRLLVL.